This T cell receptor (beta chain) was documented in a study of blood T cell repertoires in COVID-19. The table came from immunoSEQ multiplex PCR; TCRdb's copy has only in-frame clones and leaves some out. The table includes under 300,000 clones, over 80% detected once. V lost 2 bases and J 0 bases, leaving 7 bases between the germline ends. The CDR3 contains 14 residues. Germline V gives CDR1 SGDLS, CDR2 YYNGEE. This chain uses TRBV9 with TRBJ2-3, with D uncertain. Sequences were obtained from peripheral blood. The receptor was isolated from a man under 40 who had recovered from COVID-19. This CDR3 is CASSVEPSTDTQYF. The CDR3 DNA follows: TGTGCCAGCAGCGTCGAGCCAAGCACAGATACGCAGTATTTT.